The source of this T cell receptor beta chain is a study of T cells in Graves' hyperthyroidism and ophthalmopathy. RNA transcripts provided the source from which TCR beta CDR3 regions were amplified. HTBI primers were used for first-round RT-PCR of the TCR CDR3. One entry per CDR3 protein results from TCRdb running MiXCR on the multiplex PCR reads. The table includes 690,000 or so distinct CDR3 sequences, roughly a sixth detected once. CDR1 is LNHNV and CDR2 is YYDKDF in the germline V gene (reference sequence). V was pared by 3 bases and J by 3 bases, with 2 bases between. CDR3 length: 11 amino acids.

Input material: blood. This clonotype was obtained from a woman aged 45 to 65 with Graves' hyperthyroidism that later progressed to Graves' ophthalmopathy. The chain carries TRBV15 and TRBJ1-1; D not resolved. This CDR3 is CATSSYTEAFF. The DNA for the CDR3 is TGTGCCACCAGCAGTTACACTGAAGCTTTCTTT.